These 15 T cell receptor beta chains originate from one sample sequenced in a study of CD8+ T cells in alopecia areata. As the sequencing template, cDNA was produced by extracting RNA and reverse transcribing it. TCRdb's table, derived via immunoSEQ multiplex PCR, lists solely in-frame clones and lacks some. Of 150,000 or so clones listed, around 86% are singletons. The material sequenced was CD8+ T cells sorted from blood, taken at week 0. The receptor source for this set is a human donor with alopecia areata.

DNA of the CDR3: TGCGCCAGCAGCTTGGGGACTTCTAACTATGGCTACACCTTC. Its translation is CASSLGTSNYGYTF. V gene TRBV5-1 combines with J gene TRBJ1-2; D is unresolved. The CDR3 sequence is 14 residues long. Germline CDR1 SGHRS, CDR2 YFSETQ. The V gene lost 0 bases and the J gene lost 0 bases, with 6 bases spanning the gap.

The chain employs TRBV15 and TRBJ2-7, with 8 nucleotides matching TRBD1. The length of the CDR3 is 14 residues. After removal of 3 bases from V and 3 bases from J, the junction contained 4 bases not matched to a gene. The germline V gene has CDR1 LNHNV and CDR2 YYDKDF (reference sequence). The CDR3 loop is CATSSWDRSYEQYF. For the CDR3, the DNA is TGTGCCACCAGCAGCTGGGACAGGAGCTACGAGCAGTACTTC.

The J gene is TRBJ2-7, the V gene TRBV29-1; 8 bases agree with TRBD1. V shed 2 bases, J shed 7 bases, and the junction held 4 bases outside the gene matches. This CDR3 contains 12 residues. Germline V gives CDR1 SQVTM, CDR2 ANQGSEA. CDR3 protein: CSVEQGAEEQYF. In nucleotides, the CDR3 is TGCAGCGTTGAACAGGGGGCGGAGGAGCAGTACTTC.

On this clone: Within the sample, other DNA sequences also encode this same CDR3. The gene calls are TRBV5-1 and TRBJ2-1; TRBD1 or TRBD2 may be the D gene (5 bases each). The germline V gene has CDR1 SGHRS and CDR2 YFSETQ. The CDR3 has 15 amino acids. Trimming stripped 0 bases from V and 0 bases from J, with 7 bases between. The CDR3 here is CASSLEGSSYNEQFF. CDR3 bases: TGCGCCAGCAGCTTGGAGGGGAGCTCCTACAATGAGCAGTTCTTC. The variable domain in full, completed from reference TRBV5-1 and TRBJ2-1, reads KAGVTQTPRYLIKTRGQQVTLSCSPISGHRSVSWYQQTPGQGLQFLFEYFSETQRNKGNFPGRFSGRQFSNSRSEMNVSTLELGDSALYLCASSLEGSSYNEQFFGPGTRLTVL.

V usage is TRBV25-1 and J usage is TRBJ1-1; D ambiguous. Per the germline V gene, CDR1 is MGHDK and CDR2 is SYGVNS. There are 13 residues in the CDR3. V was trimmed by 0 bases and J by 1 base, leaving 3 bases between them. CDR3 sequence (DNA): TGTGCCAGCAGTGAATACTCGAACACTGAAGCTTTCTTT. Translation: CASSEYSNTEAFF. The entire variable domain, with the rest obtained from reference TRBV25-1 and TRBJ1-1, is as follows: EADIYQTPRYLVIGTGKKITLECSQTMGHDKMYWYQQDPGMELHLIHYSYGVNSTEKGDLSSESTVSRIRTEHFPLTLESARPSHTSQYLCASSEYSNTEAFFGQGTRLTVV.

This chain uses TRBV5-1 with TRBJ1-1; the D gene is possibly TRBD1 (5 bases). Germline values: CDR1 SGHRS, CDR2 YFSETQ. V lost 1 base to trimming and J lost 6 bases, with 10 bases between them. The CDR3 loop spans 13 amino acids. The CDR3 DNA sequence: TGCGCCAGCAGCTTGTTAGGGACCGCTGAAGCTTTCTTT. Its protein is CASSLLGTAEAFF. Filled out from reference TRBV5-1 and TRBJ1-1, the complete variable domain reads KAGVTQTPRYLIKTRGQQVTLSCSPISGHRSVSWYQQTPGQGLQFLFEYFSETQRNKGNFPGRFSGRQFSNSRSEMNVSTLELGDSALYLCASSLLGTAEAFFGQGTRLTVV.

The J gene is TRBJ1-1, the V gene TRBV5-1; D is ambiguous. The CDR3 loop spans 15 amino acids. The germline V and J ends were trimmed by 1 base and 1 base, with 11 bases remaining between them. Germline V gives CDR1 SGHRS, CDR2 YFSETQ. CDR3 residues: CASSLYNGPNTEAFF. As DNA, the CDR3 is TGCGCCAGCAGCTTGTATAATGGGCCGAACACTGAAGCTTTCTTT. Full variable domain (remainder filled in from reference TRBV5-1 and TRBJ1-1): KAGVTQTPRYLIKTRGQQVTLSCSPISGHRSVSWYQQTPGQGLQFLFEYFSETQRNKGNFPGRFSGRQFSNSRSEMNVSTLELGDSALYLCASSLYNGPNTEAFFGQGTRLTVV.

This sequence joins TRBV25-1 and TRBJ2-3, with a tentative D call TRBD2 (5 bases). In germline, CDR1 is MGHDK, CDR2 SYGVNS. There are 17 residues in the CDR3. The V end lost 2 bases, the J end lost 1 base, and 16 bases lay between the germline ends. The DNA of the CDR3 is TGTGCCAGCAGTGAACCCCCAGGACTGAAACGCACAGATACGCAGTATTTT. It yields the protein CASSEPPGLKRTDTQYF.

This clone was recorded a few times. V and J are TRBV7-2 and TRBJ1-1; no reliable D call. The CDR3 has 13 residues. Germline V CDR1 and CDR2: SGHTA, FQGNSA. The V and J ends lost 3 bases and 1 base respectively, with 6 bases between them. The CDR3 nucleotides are TGTGCCAGCAGCTTTTCGACGAACACTGAAGCTTTCTTT. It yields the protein CASSFSTNTEAFF. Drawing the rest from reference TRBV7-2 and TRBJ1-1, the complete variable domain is GAGVSQSPSNKVTEKGKDVELRCDPISGHTALYWYRQSLGQGLEFLIYFQGNSAPDKSGLPSDRFSAERTGGSVSTLTIQRTQQEDSAVYLCASSFSTNTEAFFGQGTRLTVV.

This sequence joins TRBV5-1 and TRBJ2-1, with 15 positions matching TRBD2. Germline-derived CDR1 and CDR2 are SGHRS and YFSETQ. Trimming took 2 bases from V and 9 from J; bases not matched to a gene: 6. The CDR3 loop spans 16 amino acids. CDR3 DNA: TGCGCCAGCAGCTTAGGGGGACTAGCGGGAGGATTTGAGCAGTTCTTC. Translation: CASSLGGLAGGFEQFF.

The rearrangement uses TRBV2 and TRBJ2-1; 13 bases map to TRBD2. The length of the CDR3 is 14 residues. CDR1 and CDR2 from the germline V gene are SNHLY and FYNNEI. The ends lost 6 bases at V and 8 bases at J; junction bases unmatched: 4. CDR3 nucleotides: TGTGCCAGCAGCCCACTAGCGGGGGGGGATGAGCAGTTCTTC. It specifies CASSPLAGGDEQFF.

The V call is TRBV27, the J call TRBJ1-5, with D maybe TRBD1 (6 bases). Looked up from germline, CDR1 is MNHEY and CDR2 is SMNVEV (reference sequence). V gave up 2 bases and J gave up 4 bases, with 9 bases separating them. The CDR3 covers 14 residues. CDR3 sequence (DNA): TGTGCCAGCAGTTTACCAGGGGATAATCAGCCCCAGCATTTT. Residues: CASSLPGDNQPQHF.

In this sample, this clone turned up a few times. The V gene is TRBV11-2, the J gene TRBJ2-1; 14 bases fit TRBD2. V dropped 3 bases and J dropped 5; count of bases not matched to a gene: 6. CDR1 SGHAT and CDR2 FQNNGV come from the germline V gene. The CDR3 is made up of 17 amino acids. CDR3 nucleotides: TGTGCCAGCAGCTTGGGACTAGCGGGAGTAGGCGACAATGAGCAGTTCTTC. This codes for CASSLGLAGVGDNEQFF.

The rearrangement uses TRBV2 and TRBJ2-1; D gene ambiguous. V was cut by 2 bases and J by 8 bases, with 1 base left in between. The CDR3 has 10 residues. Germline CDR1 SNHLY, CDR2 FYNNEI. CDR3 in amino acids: CASSEYEQFF. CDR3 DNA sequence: TGTGCCAGCAGTGAATATGAGCAGTTCTTC.

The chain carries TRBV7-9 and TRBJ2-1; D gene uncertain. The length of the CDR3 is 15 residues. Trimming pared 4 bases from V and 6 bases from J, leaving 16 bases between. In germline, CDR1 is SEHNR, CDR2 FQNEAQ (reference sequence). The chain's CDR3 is CASSYGWAPTNEQFF. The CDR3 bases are TGTGCCAGCAGCTACGGGTGGGCCCCCACCAATGAGCAGTTCTTC.